This entry describes one T cell receptor (beta chain). The CDR3 runs 17 residues. Germline V gene data show CDR1 as SGHAT and CDR2 as FQNNGV. V trimming: 1 base; J trimming: 0 bases; junction bases outside the gene matches: 7. Source study methods: Estimation of nucleated cell counts was performed using reference gene primer amplification. Generated by immunoSEQ multiplex PCR, the TCRdb table keeps only in-frame clones and is missing some. From that table come the V and J calls and clone size; the DNA was used to work out D and trimming. The sample has 160,000 or so clones, 75% to 85% seen once. This entry comes from a study of blood T cell repertoires in COVID-19.

The receptor comes from a man aged 55 to 69 with acute or convalescent COVID-19. V is TRBV11-2 and J is TRBJ2-3; 7 nucleotides align to TRBD2. The sequenced sample was peripheral blood. DNA of the CDR3: TGTGCCAGCAGCTTAGGGGCTAGCGGACTAAGCACAGATACGCAGTATTTT. The encoded protein is CASSLGASGLSTDTQYF.